This entry is about one T cell receptor (beta chain). The antigen is not known. These data originate in a study of memory CD4+ T cells and cytomegalovirus serostatus. Study-level findings and limits: Suggested: most of the CMV-linked TCR signature lies in CD4+ memory cells.

The CDR3 runs 13 residues. CDR1 is SNHLY and CDR2 is FYNNEI in the germline V gene. Trimming stripped 7 bases from V and 5 bases from J, with 12 bases between. Assay used: immunoSEQ multiplex PCR; TCRdb lists only in-frame clones, some missing. The data show about 41,000 clones, about 76% seen once. Single viable CD3+CD4+CD8-CD45RO+ cells were sorted as the memory CD4+ T cells. Sequenced material: memory CD4+ T cells from blood. The chain recombines TRBV2 with TRBJ1-5; D possibly corresponds to TRBD1 (6 bases). The clonotype was recovered from an adult in good health and CMV-seronegative. The CDR3 sequence: CASTGTLYQPQHF. The CDR3 bases are TGTGCCAGCACGGGGACACTCTATCAGCCCCAGCATTTT.